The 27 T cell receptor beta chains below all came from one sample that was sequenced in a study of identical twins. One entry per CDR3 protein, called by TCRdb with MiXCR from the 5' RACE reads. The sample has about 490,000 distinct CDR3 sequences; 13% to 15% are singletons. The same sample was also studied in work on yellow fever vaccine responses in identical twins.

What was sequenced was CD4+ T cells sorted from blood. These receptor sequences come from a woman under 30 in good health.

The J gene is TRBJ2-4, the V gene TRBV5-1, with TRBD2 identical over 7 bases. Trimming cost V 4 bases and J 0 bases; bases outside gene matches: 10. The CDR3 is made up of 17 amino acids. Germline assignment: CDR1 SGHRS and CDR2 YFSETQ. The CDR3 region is CASSPLTSSLAKNIQYF. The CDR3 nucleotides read TGCGCCAGCAGCCCCCTGACTAGCTCTTTAGCCAAAAACATTCAGTACTTC.

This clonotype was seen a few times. CDR3 sequence reads: CASSRGPGQGEFNQPQHF. The CDR3 nucleotides are TGCGCCAGCAGCAGGGGCCCTGGGCAGGGCGAATTCAATCAGCCCCAGCATTTT. The chain links TRBV5-1 to TRBJ1-5, with TRBD1 as a possible D gene (5 bases). This CDR3 comprises 18 residues. The ends were cut back, 4 bases at V and 3 bases at J, with 23 bases in the middle. Germline V gene lookup returns CDR1 SGHRS and CDR2 YFSETQ.

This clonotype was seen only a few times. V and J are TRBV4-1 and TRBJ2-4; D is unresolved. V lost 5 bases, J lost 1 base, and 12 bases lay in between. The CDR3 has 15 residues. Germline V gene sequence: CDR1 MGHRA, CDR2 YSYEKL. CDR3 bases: TGCGCCAGCAGCTCCGGCGCGGTGGCCAAAAACATTCAGTACTTC. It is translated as CASSSGAVAKNIQYF.

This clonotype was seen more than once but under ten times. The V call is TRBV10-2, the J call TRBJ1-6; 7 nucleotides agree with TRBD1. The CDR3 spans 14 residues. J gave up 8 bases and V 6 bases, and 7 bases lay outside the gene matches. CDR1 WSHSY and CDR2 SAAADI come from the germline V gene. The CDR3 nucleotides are TGCGCCAGCAGAGAACAGGGGTTGGATTCACCCCTCCACTTT. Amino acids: CASREQGLDSPLHF.

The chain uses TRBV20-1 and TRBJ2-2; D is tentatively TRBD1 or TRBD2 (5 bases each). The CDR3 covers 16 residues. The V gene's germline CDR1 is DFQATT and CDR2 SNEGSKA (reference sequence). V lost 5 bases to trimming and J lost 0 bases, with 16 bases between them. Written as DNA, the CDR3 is TGCAGTGCTCCCCCGGGACCCGGAGCGAACACCGGGGAGCTGTTTTTT. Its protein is CSAPPGPGANTGELFF.

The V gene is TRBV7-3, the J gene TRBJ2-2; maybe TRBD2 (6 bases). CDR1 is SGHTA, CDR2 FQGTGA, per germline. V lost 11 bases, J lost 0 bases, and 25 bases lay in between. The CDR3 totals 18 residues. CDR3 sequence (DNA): TGTGCCTTCTGTCGGGACTTGGGGAAACCTCCGAACACCGGGGAGCTGTTTTTT. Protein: CAFCRDLGKPPNTGELFF.

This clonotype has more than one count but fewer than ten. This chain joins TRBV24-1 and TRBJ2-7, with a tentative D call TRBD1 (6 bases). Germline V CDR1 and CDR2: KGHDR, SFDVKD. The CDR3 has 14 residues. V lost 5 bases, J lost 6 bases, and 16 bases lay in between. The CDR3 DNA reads TGTGCCACCAGTGGTTCAGGGGTCCGTAGCGAGCAGTACTTC. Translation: CATSGSGVRSEQYF.

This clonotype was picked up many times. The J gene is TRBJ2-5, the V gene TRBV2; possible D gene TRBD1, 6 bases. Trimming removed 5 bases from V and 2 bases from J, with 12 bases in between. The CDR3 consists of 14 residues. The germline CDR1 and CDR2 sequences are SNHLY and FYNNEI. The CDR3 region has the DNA TGTGCCAGCAGTCGCCTCGGGACACAAGAGACCCAGTACTTC. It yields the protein CASSRLGTQETQYF.

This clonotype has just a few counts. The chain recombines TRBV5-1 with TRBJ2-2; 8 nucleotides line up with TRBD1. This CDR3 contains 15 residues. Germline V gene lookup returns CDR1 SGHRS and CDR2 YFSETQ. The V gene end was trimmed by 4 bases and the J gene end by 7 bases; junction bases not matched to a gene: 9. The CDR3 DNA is TGCGCCAGCAGCACAGGGACAGGCTTCAGCGGGGAGCTGTTTTTT. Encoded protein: CASSTGTGFSGELFF.

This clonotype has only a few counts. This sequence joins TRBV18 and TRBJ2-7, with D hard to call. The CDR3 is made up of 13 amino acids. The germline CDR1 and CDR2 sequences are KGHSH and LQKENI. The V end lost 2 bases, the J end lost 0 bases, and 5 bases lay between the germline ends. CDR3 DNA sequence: TGTGCCAGCTCACCAAGGATCTCCTACGAGCAGTACTTC. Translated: CASSPRISYEQYF.

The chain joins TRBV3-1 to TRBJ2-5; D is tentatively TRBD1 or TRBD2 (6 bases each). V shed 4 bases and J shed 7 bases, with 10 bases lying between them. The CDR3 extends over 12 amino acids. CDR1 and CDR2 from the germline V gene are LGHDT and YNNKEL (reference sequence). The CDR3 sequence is CASSRGGPTQYF. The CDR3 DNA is TGTGCCAGCAGCCGAGGGGGGCCGACCCAGTACTTC.

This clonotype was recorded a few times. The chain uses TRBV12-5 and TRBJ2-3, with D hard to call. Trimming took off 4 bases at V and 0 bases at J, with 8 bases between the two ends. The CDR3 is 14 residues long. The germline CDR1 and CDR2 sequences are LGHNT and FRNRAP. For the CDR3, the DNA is TGTGCTAGTGGTTCCATAGCTAGCACAGATACGCAGTATTTT. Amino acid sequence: CASGSIASTDTQYF.

The CDR3 nucleotides are TGCAGTGCTAGAGATGGGACAACCTACGAGCAGTACGTC. Residues: CSARDGTTYEQYV. The chain combines TRBV20-1 with TRBJ2-7; tentative D call: TRBD1 (6 bases). CDR3 length: 13 residues. The germline CDR1 and CDR2 sequences are DFQATT and SNEGSKA (reference sequence). Trimming shortened V by 0 bases and J by 2 bases, and 8 bases separated the two germline ends.

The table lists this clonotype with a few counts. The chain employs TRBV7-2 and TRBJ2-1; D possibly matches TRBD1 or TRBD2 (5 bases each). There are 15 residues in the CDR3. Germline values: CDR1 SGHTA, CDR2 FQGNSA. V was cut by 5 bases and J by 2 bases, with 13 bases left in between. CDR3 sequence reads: CASSNSGTPYNEQFF. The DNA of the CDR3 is TGTGCCAGCAGCAACTCCGGGACCCCCTACAATGAGCAGTTCTTC.

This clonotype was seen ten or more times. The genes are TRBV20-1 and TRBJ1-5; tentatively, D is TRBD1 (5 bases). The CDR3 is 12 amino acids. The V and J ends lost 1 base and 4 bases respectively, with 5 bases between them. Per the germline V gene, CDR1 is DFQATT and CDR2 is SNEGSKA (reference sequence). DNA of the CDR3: TGCAGTGCTAGAGCAGGGAATCAGCCCCAGCATTTT. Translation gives CSARAGNQPQHF.

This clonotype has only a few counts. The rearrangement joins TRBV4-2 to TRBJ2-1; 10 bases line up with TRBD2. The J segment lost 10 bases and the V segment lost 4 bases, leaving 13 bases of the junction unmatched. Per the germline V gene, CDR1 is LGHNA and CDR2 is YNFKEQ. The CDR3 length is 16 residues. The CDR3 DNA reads TGTGCCAGCAGCCCCACGACTAGCGGGCTCACTATCGAGCAGTTCTTC. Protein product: CASSPTTSGLTIEQFF.

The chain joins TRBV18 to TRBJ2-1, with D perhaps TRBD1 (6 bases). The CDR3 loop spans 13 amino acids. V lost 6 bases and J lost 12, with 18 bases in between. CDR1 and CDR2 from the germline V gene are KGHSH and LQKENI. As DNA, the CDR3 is TGTGCCAGCTCCCCCCGGGTGGGGACATGGCAGTTCTTC. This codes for CASSPRVGTWQFF.

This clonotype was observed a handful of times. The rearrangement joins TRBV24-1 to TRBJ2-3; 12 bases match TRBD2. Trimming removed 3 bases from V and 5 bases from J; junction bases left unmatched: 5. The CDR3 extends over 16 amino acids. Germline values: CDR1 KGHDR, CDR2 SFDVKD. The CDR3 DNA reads TGTGCCACCAGTGATCGCGGACTAGCGGGAAGAGATACGCAGTATTTT. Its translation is CATSDRGLAGRDTQYF.

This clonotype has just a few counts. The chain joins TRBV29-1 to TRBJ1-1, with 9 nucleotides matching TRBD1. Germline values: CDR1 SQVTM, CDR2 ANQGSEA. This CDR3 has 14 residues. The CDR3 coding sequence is TGCAGTGGAGGGCCGTACGCGTCGGACAGGGGTGCTTTCTTT. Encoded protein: CSGGPYASDRGAFF.

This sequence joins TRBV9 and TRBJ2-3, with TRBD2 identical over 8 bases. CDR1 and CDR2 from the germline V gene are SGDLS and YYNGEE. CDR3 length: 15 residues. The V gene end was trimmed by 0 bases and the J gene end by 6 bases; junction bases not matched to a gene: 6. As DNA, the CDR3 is TGTGCCAGCAGCGTAGAAGCGGGAGCGGGTGATACGCAGTATTTT. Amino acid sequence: CASSVEAGAGDTQYF.

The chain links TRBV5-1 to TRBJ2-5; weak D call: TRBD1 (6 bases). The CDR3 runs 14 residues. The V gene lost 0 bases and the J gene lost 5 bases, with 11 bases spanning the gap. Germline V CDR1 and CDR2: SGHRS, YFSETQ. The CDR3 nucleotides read TGCGCCAGCAGCTTGGGTTGGGGGCAGGAGACCCAGTACTTC. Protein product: CASSLGWGQETQYF.

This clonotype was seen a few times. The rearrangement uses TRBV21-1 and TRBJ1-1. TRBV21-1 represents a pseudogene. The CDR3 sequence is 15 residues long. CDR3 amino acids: CASSQNDSRNTEAFF. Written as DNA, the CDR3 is TGTGCCAGCAGCCAAAACGACAGCAGGAACACTGAAGCTTTCTTT.

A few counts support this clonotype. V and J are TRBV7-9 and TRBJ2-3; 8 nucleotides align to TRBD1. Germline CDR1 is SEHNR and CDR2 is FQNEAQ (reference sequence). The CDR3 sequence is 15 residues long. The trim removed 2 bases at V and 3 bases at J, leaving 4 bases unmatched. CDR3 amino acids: CASSLPQGGTDTQYF. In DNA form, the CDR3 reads TGTGCCAGCAGCTTACCACAGGGGGGTACAGATACGCAGTATTTT.

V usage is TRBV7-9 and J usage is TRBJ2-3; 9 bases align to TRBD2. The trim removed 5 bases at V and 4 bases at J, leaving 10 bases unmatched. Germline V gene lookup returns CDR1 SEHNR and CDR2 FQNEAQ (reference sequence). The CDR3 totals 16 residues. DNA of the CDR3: TGTGCCAGCAGCCCCGGGACTAGCATCGCAGCAGATACGCAGTATTTT. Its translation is CASSPGTSIAADTQYF.

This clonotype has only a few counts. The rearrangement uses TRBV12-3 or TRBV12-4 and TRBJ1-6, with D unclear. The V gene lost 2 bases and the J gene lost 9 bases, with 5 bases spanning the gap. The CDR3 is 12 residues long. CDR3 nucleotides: TGTGCCAGCAGTTTAAAGGGTTCACCCCTCCACTTT. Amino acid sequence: CASSLKGSPLHF.

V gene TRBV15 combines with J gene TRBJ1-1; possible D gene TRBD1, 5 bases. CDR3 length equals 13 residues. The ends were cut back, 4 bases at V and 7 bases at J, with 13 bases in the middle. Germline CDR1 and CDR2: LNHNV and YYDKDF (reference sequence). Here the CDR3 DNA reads TGTGCCACCAGCACCCTCAGGGACGGTGAAGCTTTCTTT. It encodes CATSTLRDGEAFF. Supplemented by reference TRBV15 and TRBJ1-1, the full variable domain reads DAMVIQNPRYQVTQFGKPVTLSCSQTLNHNVMYWYQQKSSQAPKLLFHYYDKDFNNEADTPDNFQSRRPNTSFCFLDIRSPGLGDTAMYLCATSTLRDGEAFFGQGTRLTVV.

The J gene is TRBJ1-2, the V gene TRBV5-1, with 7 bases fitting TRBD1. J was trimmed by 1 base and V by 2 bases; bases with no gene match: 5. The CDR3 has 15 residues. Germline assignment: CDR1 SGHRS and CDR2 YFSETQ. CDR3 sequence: CASSFLQGDNYGYTF. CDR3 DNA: TGCGCCAGCAGCTTTCTTCAGGGGGATAACTATGGCTACACCTTC.